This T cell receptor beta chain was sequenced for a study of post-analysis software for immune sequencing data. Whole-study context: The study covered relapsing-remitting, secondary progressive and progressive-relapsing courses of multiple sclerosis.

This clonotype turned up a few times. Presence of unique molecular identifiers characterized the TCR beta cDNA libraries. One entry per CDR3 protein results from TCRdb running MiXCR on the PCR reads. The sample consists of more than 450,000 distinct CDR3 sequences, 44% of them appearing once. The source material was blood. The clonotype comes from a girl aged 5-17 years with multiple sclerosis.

In DNA, the CDR3 is TGCAGTGCTAGAGATAACAGGGGCAATTCGCAGTATTTT. Translation gives CSARDNRGNSQYF. This chain joins TRBV20-1 and TRBJ2-3; 7 nucleotides match TRBD1. The CDR3 covers 13 residues. V trimming: 0 bases; J trimming: 10 bases; junction bases outside the gene matches: 7. Germline V CDR1 and CDR2: DFQATT, SNEGSKA (reference sequence).